The 22 T cell receptor beta chains given below trace back to one sample, sequenced in a study of response to subunit inactivated influenza vaccine (dated by TCRdb to about 2018). The library was produced with RT-PCR. Sequencing used an Illumina HiSeq 2500. TCRdb's own reprocessing of the public reads used fastp at Q25 and MiXCR and kept productive beta chains. Under each unique CDR3 protein, matching rows form one entry showing the most common genes and DNA. The sample includes more than 600,000 distinct CDR3 sequences, with approximately 17% observed a single time. The ten largest clonotypes hold under 13% of the sample. Sequencing was performed on PBMCs from blood, taken 4 to 6 days after vaccination. These receptors were taken from a man in his forties or fifties who received an inactivated influenza vaccine. Donor details come from another sample of the same person, matched by shared clones.

The chain couples TRBV20-1 to TRBJ2-7; 13 nucleotides align to TRBD2. Germline V gives CDR1 DFQATT, CDR2 SNEGSKA (reference sequence). The CDR3 runs 17 residues. The V segment lost 3 bases and the J segment 4 bases; nucleotides outside the gene matches: 12. DNA of the CDR3: TGCAGTGCTAGTACCCGACTAGCGGGGGGCCCACCTTACGAGCAGTACTTC. Translating gives CSASTRLAGGPPYEQYF.

This sequence joins TRBV20-1 and TRBJ2-3; D is undetermined. Germline lookup yields CDR1 DFQATT and CDR2 SNEGSKA (reference sequence). The CDR3 has 15 residues. V was cut by 5 bases and J by 0 bases, with 15 bases left in between. CDR3 in amino acids: CSAHDAHTSTDTQYF. The CDR3 DNA follows: TGCAGTGCTCACGATGCCCACACTAGCACAGATACGCAGTATTTT.

The CDR3 protein is CSAFASGRVSYNEQFF. The CDR3 bases are TGCAGTGCTTTTGCTAGCGGGAGGGTCTCCTACAATGAGCAGTTCTTC. V usage is TRBV20-1 and J usage is TRBJ2-1; 12 bases map to TRBD2. The CDR3 totals 16 residues. Germline CDR1 DFQATT, CDR2 SNEGSKA (reference sequence). The junction had 5 bases not matched to a gene; V was cut back by 5 bases and J by 0 bases.

This clonotype was seen a handful of times. The genes are TRBV11-3 and TRBJ2-7; D may be TRBD1 (6 bases). CDR1 is SGHNT, CDR2 YENEEA, per germline. V shed 1 base and J shed 0 bases, with 13 bases lying between them. This CDR3 is built from 16 residues. The CDR3 DNA follows: TGTGCCAGCAGCTTAGTCTCGAACAGGGTCTCCTACGAGCAGTACTTC. Translated, it gives CASSLVSNRVSYEQYF.

In its sample, this clonotype was seen once. One junction end disagrees with the germline gene, perhaps due to a read error. This chain joins TRBV6-2 or TRBV6-3 and TRBJ2-7; D is perhaps TRBD1 or TRBD2 (5 bases each). Germline CDR1 and CDR2: MNHEY and SVGEGT. This CDR3 contains 13 residues. The CDR3 here is CARSFRGPYEQYF. The CDR3 region has the DNA TGTGCCAGAAGTTTTCGGGGCCCTTACGAGCAGTACTTC.

The gene calls are TRBV27 and TRBJ2-5; unclear D gene. Germline-derived CDR1 and CDR2 are MNHEY and SMNVEV (reference sequence). The V gene lost 1 base and the J gene lost 0 bases, with 6 bases spanning the gap. The CDR3 has 14 residues. The CDR3 region is CASSLYPYQETQYF. The CDR3 DNA reads as TGTGCCAGCAGTTTATATCCGTACCAAGAGACCCAGTACTTC.

This clonotype was seen many times. The V call is TRBV14, the J call TRBJ2-1; D remains ambiguous. With 5 bases removed from V and 4 bases from J, the gap between germline ends came to 15 bases. CDR1 is SGHDN, CDR2 FVKESK, per germline. The CDR3 has 15 residues. CDR3 sequence (DNA): TGTGCCAGCAGCGATAAATGGACGCCATACAATGAGCAGTTCTTC. Encoded protein: CASSDKWTPYNEQFF.

J is TRBJ2-7 and V is TRBV28; maybe TRBD2 (5 bases). Trimming left V 5 bases short and J 2 bases short, with 16 bases between. The CDR3 is made up of 15 amino acids. The germline gives CDR1 MDHEN, CDR2 SYDVKM. The CDR3 bases are TGTGCCAGCAGTCATTATCGGACTGGACCCTACGAGCAGTACTTC. Encoded protein: CASSHYRTGPYEQYF.

The chain combines TRBV7-9 with TRBJ2-1; D might be TRBD1 or TRBD2, each matching 7 bases. In germline, CDR1 is SEHNR, CDR2 FQNEAQ (reference sequence). CDR3 length: 15 amino acids. V dropped 7 bases and J dropped 2 bases, with 15 bases sitting between them. Here the CDR3 reads CASTQGGIPYNEQFF. The CDR3 DNA sequence: TGTGCCAGCACCCAGGGGGGGATCCCCTACAATGAGCAGTTCTTC.

This clonotype was seen a handful of times. The V gene is TRBV20-1, the J gene TRBJ1-6; D unresolved. V shed 5 bases and J shed 8 bases, with 13 bases lying between them. The CDR3 spans 13 residues. Per germline, CDR1 DFQATT and CDR2 SNEGSKA (reference sequence). The CDR3 loop reads CSAVNEGYSPLHF. Written as DNA, the CDR3 is TGCAGTGCTGTAAATGAGGGATATTCACCCCTCCACTTT.

This clonotype occurred a few times. Relative to the germline gene, one junction end is altered; a read error may explain this. The chain is built from TRBV7-2 and TRBJ1-2; weak D call: TRBD1 (5 bases). CDR1 is SGHTA, CDR2 FQGNSA, per germline. The CDR3 length is 14 residues. This CDR3 reads CASSLAQSGSMKRF. In DNA, the CDR3 is TGTGCCAGCAGCTTAGCGCAGTCAGGGAGTATGAAACGGTTC.

V usage is TRBV7-9 and J usage is TRBJ1-3; D is unclear. Germline CDR1 reads SEHNR; CDR2 reads FQNEAQ (reference sequence). The CDR3 spans 16 residues. V gave up 1 base and J gave up 0 bases, with 10 bases separating them. This CDR3 is CASSLGGTDSGNTIYF. CDR3 coding DNA: TGTGCCAGCAGCTTAGGGGGTACGGACTCTGGAAACACCATATATTTT.

This clonotype came up a few times. The V gene is TRBV29-1, the J gene TRBJ2-3, with 7 bases identical to TRBD2. The CDR3 spans 13 residues. The germline V gene has CDR1 SQVTM and CDR2 ANQGSEA. J lost 6 bases, V lost 7 bases, and 10 bases had no gene match. This CDR3 is CSGGGRASDTQYF. The CDR3 DNA reads as TGCAGCGGGGGGGGGAGGGCATCCGATACGCAGTATTTT.

CDR3 DNA sequence: TGTGCCACCAGTGACACCTACGAGCAGTACTTC. Amino acid sequence: CATSDTYEQYF. This chain joins TRBV24-1 and TRBJ2-7, with unresolved D. The germline gives CDR1 KGHDR, CDR2 SFDVKD. CDR3 length: 11 amino acids. V was trimmed by 4 bases and J by 2 bases, leaving 2 bases between them.

This clonotype appeared a few times. V is TRBV20-1 and J is TRBJ2-1, with TRBD2 matching 12 bases. Unmatched junction bases numbered 6, after V lost 2 bases and J lost 4 bases. CDR1 is DFQATT, CDR2 SNEGSKA, per germline (reference sequence). The CDR3 sequence is 16 residues long. The CDR3 DNA is TGCAGTGCTAGACTAGCGGGAGGGCCCGGGTACAATGAGCAGTTCTTC. Translated, it gives CSARLAGGPGYNEQFF.

This clonotype was seen just once. V and J are TRBV7-2 and TRBJ2-7, with a weak D call TRBD1 (7 bases). V lost 5 bases to trimming and J lost 4 bases, with 18 bases between them. The CDR3 is 15 amino acids. The germline CDR1 and CDR2 sequences are SGHTA and FQGNSA. The CDR3, as DNA: TGTGCCAGCAGCCACCAGGGGGGCCTGAATTACGAGCAGTACTTC. Protein sequence: CASSHQGGLNYEQYF.

A few counts support this clonotype. The CDR3 DNA reads TGCAGTGCCATACAAGGGGGGTACACCGGGGAGCTGTTTTTT. It encodes CSAIQGGYTGELFF. The gene calls are TRBV20-1 and TRBJ2-2; D is tentatively TRBD1 or TRBD2 (6 bases each). The V end was cut by 6 bases, the J end by 3 bases, with 14 bases between. CDR3 length: 14 residues. In germline, CDR1 is DFQATT, CDR2 SNEGSKA (reference sequence).

CDR3 sequence reads: CASSKVSERTGDIYRYNEQFF. In DNA form, the CDR3 reads TGTGCCAGCAGCAAAGTTTCGGAGAGGACAGGGGACATCTATCGCTACAATGAGCAGTTCTTC. The V gene is TRBV21-1, the J gene TRBJ2-1; the table calls TRBD1, which could not be checked here. TRBV21-1 is a documented pseudogene. CDR3 length equals 21 residues.

The chain is built from TRBV4-2 and TRBJ2-1, with 13 bases aligning to TRBD2. V dropped 0 bases and J dropped 7; count of bases not matched to a gene: 3. CDR1 LGHNA and CDR2 YNFKEQ come from the germline V gene. The CDR3 contains 16 residues. The CDR3 sequence: CASSQELAGGSNEQFF. The CDR3 DNA is TGTGCCAGCAGCCAAGAACTAGCGGGAGGGAGTAATGAGCAGTTCTTC.

The sample holds a few counts of this clonotype. This rearrangement joins TRBV18 to TRBJ2-5, with unresolved D. V was pared by 3 bases and J by 3 bases, with 11 bases between. Germline-derived CDR1 and CDR2 are KGHSH and LQKENI. This CDR3 spans 14 amino acids. The CDR3 sequence is CASSPSWEKETQYF. The CDR3 region has the DNA TGTGCCAGCTCACCGTCCTGGGAAAAAGAGACCCAGTACTTC.

This clonotype was recorded only once. This rearrangement joins TRBV3-1 to TRBJ1-3, with D hard to call. The CDR3 loop spans 11 amino acids. Germline assignment: CDR1 LGHDT and CDR2 YNNKEL (reference sequence). V lost 9 bases and J 7 bases, leaving 10 bases between the germline ends. The CDR3 coding sequence is TGTGCCAGTGCCGGGATCAACACCATATATTTT. It yields the protein CASAGINTIYF.

The chain is built from TRBV30 and TRBJ1-1; 10 bases agree with TRBD1. The V segment lost 5 bases and the J segment 3 bases; nucleotides outside the gene matches: 6. CDR3 length: 14 amino acids. Germline V lookup: CDR1 GTSNPN, CDR2 SVGIG (reference sequence). CDR3 DNA sequence: TGTGCCTGGGAAGACAGGGGGCGTTACACTGAAGCTTTCTTT. It yields the protein CAWEDRGRYTEAFF.